One and the same sample provided the 24 T cell receptor beta chains below, sequenced in a study of blood T cell repertoires in COVID-19. Some clones are missing from TCRdb's copy, which holds only in-frame ones; the method was immunoSEQ multiplex PCR. The sample lists more than 250,000 clones, 85% to 90% seen once, with approximately 6.5% in the top ten. The sample consisted of peripheral blood. The origin of the receptors is a woman aged 50 to 60 with COVID-19, enrolled during active disease.

The J gene is TRBJ2-1, the V gene TRBV18, with D possibly matching TRBD1 (6 bases). CDR1 and CDR2 (germline): KGHSH, LQKENI. Trimming took 6 bases from V and 0 from J, leaving 12 bases between them. There are 15 residues in the CDR3. CDR3 coding DNA: TGTGCCAGCTCTGCACAGGGTAGCTCCTACAATGAGCAGTTCTTC. This codes for CASSAQGSSYNEQFF. The variable domain in full, completed from reference TRBV18 and TRBJ2-1, reads NAGVMQNPRHLVRRRGQEARLRCSPMKGHSHVYWYRQLPEEGLKFMVYLQKENIIDESGMPKERFSAEFPKEGPSILRIQQVVRGDSAAYFCASSAQGSSYNEQFFGPGTRLTVL.

CDR3 nucleotides: TGCGCCAGCAGTGAGGCTAGCGGGTACTACGAGCAGTACTTC. Protein: CASSEASGYYEQYF. This chain connects TRBV10-1 to TRBJ2-7, with 8 positions matching TRBD2. The germline V gene has CDR1 WNHNN and CDR2 SYGVQD (reference sequence). The CDR3 has 14 residues. V was pared by 2 bases and J by 3 bases, with 3 bases of the junction left unmatched.

The chain employs TRBV27 and TRBJ2-1; TRBD2 aligns across 15 bases. Germline lookup yields CDR1 MNHEY and CDR2 SMNVEV (reference sequence). The CDR3 covers 17 residues. With V trimmed by 3 bases and J by 7 bases, 7 bases remained unmatched. The CDR3, as DNA: TGTGCCAGCAGTTTGGGTCTCGGACTAGCGGGAGGGAATGAGCAGTTCTTC. As protein: CASSLGLGLAGGNEQFF.

V gene TRBV2 combines with J gene TRBJ2-5, with 7 bases that match TRBD2. Unmatched junction bases numbered 7, after V lost 5 bases and J lost 1 base. Germline CDR1 and CDR2: SNHLY and FYNNEI. The CDR3 runs 15 residues. For the CDR3, the DNA is TGTGCCAGCAGTTGGGAACCGGGAGGCCAAGAGACCCAGTACTTC. Protein: CASSWEPGGQETQYF.

The chain has TRBV5-1 and TRBJ2-3, with D unresolved. CDR1 and CDR2 (germline): SGHRS, YFSETQ. V was trimmed by 4 bases and J by 5 bases, leaving 11 bases between them. The CDR3 runs 13 residues. CDR3 sequence (DNA): TGCGCCAGCAGCCCCGAGGATATAGATACGCAGTATTTT. As protein: CASSPEDIDTQYF.

The genes are TRBV19 and TRBJ2-7; perhaps TRBD1 as D (5 bases). This CDR3 comprises 17 residues. CDR1 LNHDA and CDR2 SQIVND come from the germline V gene (reference sequence). V was trimmed by 5 bases and J by 2 bases, leaving 22 bases between them. CDR3 coding DNA: TGTGCCAGTAGTCCCACCAACTTCCAGGGATATGCCTACGAGCAGTACTTC. Residues: CASSPTNFQGYAYEQYF.

The chain links TRBV18 to TRBJ2-3; D is ambiguous. Germline V gene sequence: CDR1 KGHSH, CDR2 LQKENI. This CDR3 is 14 amino acids long. V was clipped by 0 bases and J by 2 bases, with 6 bases between them. The CDR3 sequence is CASSPPSATDTQYF. The CDR3 nucleotides read TGTGCCAGCTCACCACCCAGTGCCACAGATACGCAGTATTTT. The variable domain in full, with the rest retrieved from reference TRBV18 and TRBJ2-3, is NAGVMQNPRHLVRRRGQEARLRCSPMKGHSHVYWYRQLPEEGLKFMVYLQKENIIDESGMPKERFSAEFPKEGPSILRIQQVVRGDSAAYFCASSPPSATDTQYFGPGTRLTVL.

The V gene is TRBV7-2, the J gene TRBJ1-2; TRBD1 is a possible D gene (6 bases). Trimming removed 3 bases at V and 2 bases at J, with 19 bases between. CDR3 length equals 17 residues. CDR1 is SGHTA and CDR2 is FQGNSA in the germline V gene. The CDR3 here is CASSLGRGVIKNYGYTF. As DNA, the CDR3 is TGTGCCAGCAGCTTGGGCAGGGGCGTTATCAAAAACTATGGCTACACCTTC. The full variable domain, completed using reference TRBV7-2 and TRBJ1-2, is GAGVSQSPSNKVTEKGKDVELRCDPISGHTALYWYRQSLGQGLEFLIYFQGNSAPDKSGLPSDRFSAERTGGSVSTLTIQRTQQEDSAVYLCASSLGRGVIKNYGYTFGSGTRLTVV.

This clone was seen a single time. The gene calls are TRBV5-4 and TRBJ2-5, with D maybe TRBD2 (5 bases). This CDR3 has 14 residues. Germline values: CDR1 SGHNT, CDR2 YYREEE (reference sequence). V dropped 4 bases and J dropped 5 bases, with 15 bases sitting between them. The CDR3 DNA reads TGTGCCAGCAGCCGATCGCCGGAGCGGGAGACCCAGTACTTC. Translated: CASSRSPERETQYF.

The rearrangement uses TRBV9 and TRBJ2-1; 10 bases line up with TRBD2. Germline V gene lookup returns CDR1 SGDLS and CDR2 YYNGEE. V lost 4 bases to trimming and J lost 0 bases; unmatched junction nucleotides: 7. This CDR3 is built from 17 residues. The CDR3 protein is CASSSGLAANSYNEQFF. The CDR3 DNA sequence: TGTGCCAGCAGCTCAGGACTAGCGGCGAACTCCTACAATGAGCAGTTCTTC.

The CDR3 DNA reads as TGTGCCAGCAGCTTTCGGGACAGGGGAAACAATGAGCAGTTCTTC. Protein: CASSFRDRGNNEQFF. This chain connects TRBV7-9 to TRBJ2-1; 10 nucleotides agree with TRBD1. J was trimmed by 5 bases and V by 3 bases; bases with no gene match: 4. Germline CDR1 is SEHNR and CDR2 is FQNEAQ (reference sequence). This CDR3 region has 15 residues.

The gene calls are TRBV3-1 (or the pseudogene TRBV3-2) and TRBJ2-7; 13 bases align to TRBD2. Trimming removed 5 bases from V and 5 bases from J; junction bases left unmatched: 9. Germline V gives CDR1 LGHDT, CDR2 YNNKEL (reference sequence). The CDR3 has 16 amino acids. The CDR3 loop reads CASSSWTSGSKNEQYF. CDR3 coding DNA: TGTGCCAGCAGCTCCTGGACTAGCGGGAGCAAGAACGAGCAGTACTTC.

The V gene is TRBV27, the J gene TRBJ2-7; 10 positions match TRBD1. V dropped 4 bases and J dropped 3; count of bases not matched to a gene: 9. Germline CDR1 reads MNHEY; CDR2 reads SMNVEV (reference sequence). This CDR3 comprises 16 residues. The CDR3 loop is CASSSSTGGVGYEQYF. Written as DNA, the CDR3 is TGTGCCAGCAGTTCGTCGACAGGGGGCGTAGGCTACGAGCAGTACTTC.

The V and J genes are TRBV27 and TRBJ2-5; D is unclear. This CDR3 has 14 residues. CDR1 and CDR2 (germline): MNHEY, SMNVEV (reference sequence). The V and J ends lost 3 bases and 1 base respectively, with 9 bases between them. Written as DNA, the CDR3 is TGTGCCAGCAGTTTTTTCCCCCGCCAAGAGACCCAGTACTTC. Encoded protein: CASSFFPRQETQYF.

V gene TRBV25-1 combines with J gene TRBJ1-1; tentatively, D is TRBD1 (5 bases). V dropped 7 bases and J dropped 2 bases, with 11 bases sitting between them. Germline loops: CDR1 MGHDK, CDR2 SYGVNS. This CDR3 has 13 residues. CDR3 residues: CASKVGANTEAFF. The CDR3 nucleotides read TGTGCCAGCAAGGTAGGGGCTAACACTGAAGCTTTCTTT.

The gene calls are TRBV19 and TRBJ1-5, with D possibly TRBD1 on 5 matching bases. The CDR3 runs to 13 residues. V shed 6 bases and J shed 6 bases, with 12 bases lying between them. Germline lookup yields CDR1 LNHDA and CDR2 SQIVND (reference sequence). The CDR3 nucleotides are TGTGCCAGTAGAAGACAGACAACTCAGCCCCAGCATTTT. Encoded protein: CASRRQTTQPQHF.

The chain employs TRBV11-3 and TRBJ2-7; D possibly corresponds to TRBD2 (6 bases). This CDR3 spans 15 amino acids. Germline lookup yields CDR1 SGHNT and CDR2 YENEEA. V was pared by 5 bases and J by 3 bases, with 17 bases between. Written as DNA, the CDR3 is TGTGCCAGCAGCCTCAAGCGGGTTGGAGTCTACGAGCAGTACTTC. Translation gives CASSLKRVGVYEQYF.

J is TRBJ1-3 and V is TRBV7-2; tentative D call: TRBD1 (6 bases). V was trimmed by 0 bases and J by 2 bases, leaving 14 bases between them. CDR1 SGHTA and CDR2 FQGNSA come from the germline V gene. This CDR3 comprises 17 residues. CDR3 in DNA: TGTGCCAGCAGCTTAGCTGGGACACATTTAACTGGAAACACCATATATTTT. This translates into CASSLAGTHLTGNTIYF.

This clone has a handful of counts. This chain uses TRBV7-2 with TRBJ1-2, with D possibly TRBD1 on 6 matching bases. The germline V gene encodes CDR1 SGHTA and CDR2 FQGNSA. Trimming left V 5 bases short and J 5 bases short, with 15 bases between. This CDR3 has 14 residues. The CDR3 here is CASSRRTDPYGYTF. The CDR3 region has the DNA TGTGCCAGCAGCCGGCGGACAGACCCATATGGCTACACCTTC.

As concerns this clone: Additional DNA sequences in this sample encode the identical CDR3. The V and J genes are TRBV6-5 and TRBJ1-2, with TRBD1 matching 8 bases. The CDR3 loop spans 15 amino acids. With V trimmed by 4 bases and J by 4 bases, 8 bases remained unmatched. The germline V gene encodes CDR1 MNHEY and CDR2 SVGAGI. Here the CDR3 DNA reads TGTGCCAGCAGTTCGGCTGGGACAGGTGGCTATGGCTACACCTTC. This gives the protein CASSSAGTGGYGYTF.

The V call is TRBV12-3 or TRBV12-4, the J call TRBJ1-1; unclear D gene. The V end was cut by 3 bases, the J end by 7 bases, with 6 bases between. This CDR3 has 11 residues. CDR3 nucleotides: TGTGCCAGCAGTTTTCTTAATGAAGCTTTCTTT. Protein: CASSFLNEAFF.

This chain joins TRBV7-2 and TRBJ2-7; D is uncertain. The CDR3 has 13 amino acids. Germline loops: CDR1 SGHTA, CDR2 FQGNSA. V lost 1 base and J lost 3, with 7 bases in between. The CDR3 region is CASSLDQYYEQYF. The CDR3 DNA reads as TGTGCCAGCAGCTTAGATCAGTACTACGAGCAGTACTTC. The full variable domain, its missing parts supplied by reference TRBV7-2 and TRBJ2-7, is GAGVSQSPSNKVTEKGKDVELRCDPISGHTALYWYRQSLGQGLEFLIYFQGNSAPDKSGLPSDRFSAERTGGSVSTLTIQRTQQEDSAVYLCASSLDQYYEQYFGPGTRLTVT.

The chain joins TRBV30 to TRBJ1-1; a possible D gene is TRBD1 (5 bases). V was trimmed by 4 bases and J by 5 bases, leaving 11 bases between them. Germline lookup yields CDR1 GTSNPN and CDR2 SVGIG (reference sequence). CDR3 length: 12 residues. For the CDR3, the DNA is TGTGCCTGGATGCAGGGAAGAACTGAAGCTTTCTTT. It specifies CAWMQGRTEAFF.

This clone was counted a single time. The chain has TRBV19 and TRBJ1-6, with TRBD1 matching over 9 bases. J was trimmed by 7 bases and V by 0 bases; bases with no gene match: 1. The CDR3 runs to 15 residues. The germline V gene has CDR1 LNHDA and CDR2 SQIVND (reference sequence). The chain's CDR3 is CASSIEGQGNSPLHF. DNA for the CDR3: TGTGCCAGTAGTATAGAGGGACAGGGAAATTCACCCCTCCACTTT.